What follows describes a single T cell receptor (beta chain). There are a few counts of this clone. What antigen it recognizes has not been identified. The record has no base qualities; no much larger clone is one base away. This entry belongs to a study of beta chain features in type 1 diabetes (dated by TCRdb to between 2017 and 2018). General notes on the study: Patients and healthy donors did not differ in mean age, gender distribution, total cell number or subset yield. A total of about 99,000,000 sorted cells were examined across all samples, and RNA yield correlated strongly with the number of cells per subset. In the study, TCRB repertoires of sorted circulating CD4+ T cell subsets from recently diagnosed type 1 diabetes patients were compared with those of matched healthy donors. Naive and central memory subsets were obtained from all 30 or so donors, but regulatory and stem cell-like memory subsets were isolated from only 8 patients and roughly eight healthy donors. Findings and caveats that apply to the study as a whole: Patients with type 1 diabetes made fewer insertions and deleted more nucleotides at VDJ recombination sites, implying thymic rearrangement abnormalities. Naive, central memory and regulatory TCRB repertoires appeared to be more alike among patients than among healthy donors. PCR may preferentially amplify shorter templates, but because patient and control samples were amplified and corrected together, any resulting skew would affect both groups equally. Sequencing cDNA rather than genomic DNA could over-represent highly expressing activated cells, although activation and CD3 levels did not differ between groups. Type 1 diabetes patients showed a moderate but significant shortening of TCRB CDR3 length in all four CD4+ subsets. Because the HLA sub-analyses included only small numbers of individuals, any influence of HLA type on TCRB rearrangement was left unresolved.

The High Capacity cDNA Reverse Transcription Kit was used to reverse transcribe all of the isolated RNA, meaning that expressed TCRB transcripts were what got sequenced. Naive, central memory and regulatory T cell samples underwent deep immunoSEQ sequencing, averaging about 3.57 million total reads per sample. After sorted cells were lysed in RLT buffer, RNA was extracted with DNase-treated RNeasy Micro or Mini kits, with the choice depending on cell number. To prevent cross-contamination, each cell subset was processed individually, whereas patient and healthy donor samples were processed jointly. The immunoSEQ multiplex PCR was used to amplify TCRB sequences from cDNA, generating 87-bp fragments that spanned the CDR3 region. Sequencing of the amplicons was performed on the Illumina HiSeq platform. Turning to the authors' computational methods: Synthetic template baselines were used to correct PCR bias computationally, reads within Hamming distance 2 were collapsed, and singletons that could not be merged were discarded. Reads were aligned against IMGT to assign V, D and J genes, CDR3 length and insertions or deletions at six rearrangement sites. Clonotype counts were normalized to sorted cell number within each subset before computing true diversity and Gini coefficients with the tcR R package. The overlap coefficient, calculated on TCRB nucleotide sequences, was used to measure repertoire sharing. As a proxy for the pre-selection repertoire, out-of-frame TCRB sequences from naive cells were analyzed. In its TCRdb copy, this immuneACCESS table keeps in-frame sequences only and misses some clones. Where compared with another copy, unresolved V genes explain less than half of these, and the others have no known cause. The DNA gave D and trimming, while V, J and clone size come from that table. The sample has over 600,000 clones on record, 12% of them singletons. Roughly 0.12% of the sample lies in the top ten.

Reading the germline V gene gives CDR1 SNHLY and CDR2 FYNNEI. V is shortened by 5 bases, J by 10 bases, and the region joining them spans 18 bases. Spanning cysteine to phenylalanine, the CDR3 consists of 15 amino acids. The sequence is cut down to CDR3 DNA, 45 bases in frame from base 1. A single peripheral blood draw of around 0.11 L on average was collected from each donor into heparinised tubes. Naive, central memory, regulatory and stem cell-like memory CD4+ T cells were sorted on a BD FACSAria II using a panel including CD45RO, CCR7, CD25, CD127, CD95 and CD27. Every sorted population had a purity above 95%. PBMCs were isolated immediately by Lymphoprep density gradient centrifugation and stained directly without culture. So that batch effects would be minimized, each experiment stained and sorted samples in pairs, pairing one healthy donor with one patient.

This clonotype was sampled from a man in his thirties or forties with type 1 diabetes. In this chain, TRBV2 is recombined with TRBJ1-6; the D region possibly corresponds to TRBD1 (6 bases align). Source material: naive CD4+ T cells from blood. What the cell subset or site label conveys for this sample: true naive CD4+ T cells. The CDR3 reads as follows: CASSPGQRRGSPLHF. The nucleotide sequence is given as TGTGCCAGCAGTCCCGGACAGAGGAGAGGATCACCCCTCCACTTT.